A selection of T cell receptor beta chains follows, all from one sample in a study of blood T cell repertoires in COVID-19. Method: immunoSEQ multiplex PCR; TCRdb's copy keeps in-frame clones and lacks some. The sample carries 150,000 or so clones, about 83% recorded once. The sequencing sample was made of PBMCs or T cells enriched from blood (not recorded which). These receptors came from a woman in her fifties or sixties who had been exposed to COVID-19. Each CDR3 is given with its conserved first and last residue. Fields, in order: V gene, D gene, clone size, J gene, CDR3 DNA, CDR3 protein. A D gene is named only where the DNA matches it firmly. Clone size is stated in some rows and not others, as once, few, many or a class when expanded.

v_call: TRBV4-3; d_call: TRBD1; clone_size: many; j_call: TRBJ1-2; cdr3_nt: TGCGCCAGCAGCCAGCAGACAGGGGAGAACTATGGCTACACCTTC; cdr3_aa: CASSQQTGENYGYTF
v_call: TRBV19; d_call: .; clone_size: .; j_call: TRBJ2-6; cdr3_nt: TGTGCCAGTAGTATATCGGGAATCGGGGCCAACGTCCTGACTTTC; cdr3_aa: CASSISGIGANVLTF
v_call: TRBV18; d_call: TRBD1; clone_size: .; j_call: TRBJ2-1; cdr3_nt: TGTGCCAGCTCACTTGAGCCGGGACAGTGGGACGGTGAGCAGTTCTTC; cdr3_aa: CASSLEPGQWDGEQFF
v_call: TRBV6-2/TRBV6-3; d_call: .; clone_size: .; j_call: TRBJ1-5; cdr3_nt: TGTGCCAGCAGTCCCCCTTCAGGCGGCAATCAGCCCCAGCATTTT; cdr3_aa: CASSPPSGGNQPQHF
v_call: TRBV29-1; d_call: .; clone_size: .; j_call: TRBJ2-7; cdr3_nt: TGCAGCGTTGATCGGGGTTCCTACGAGCAGTACTTC; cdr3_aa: CSVDRGSYEQYF
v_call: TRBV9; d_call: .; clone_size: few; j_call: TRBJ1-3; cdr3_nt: TGTGCCAGCAGCGTAGGACAGGACTCTGGAAACACCATATATTTT; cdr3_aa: CASSVGQDSGNTIYF
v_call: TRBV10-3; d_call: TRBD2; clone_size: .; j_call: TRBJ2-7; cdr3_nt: TGTGCCATCAGTGGCTTAGCGGGAGTGGGTGAGCAGTACTTC; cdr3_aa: CAISGLAGVGEQYF
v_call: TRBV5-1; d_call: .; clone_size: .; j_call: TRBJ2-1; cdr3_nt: TGCGCCAGCAGGCCGGGGGGCGATGAGCAGTTCTTC; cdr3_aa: CASRPGGDEQFF
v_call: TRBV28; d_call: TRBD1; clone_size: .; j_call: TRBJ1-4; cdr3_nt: TGTGCCAGCAGAGGCTCCGGGACAGATAATGAAAAACTGTTTTTT; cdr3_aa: CASRGSGTDNEKLFF
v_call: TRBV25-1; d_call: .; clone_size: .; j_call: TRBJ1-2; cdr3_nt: TGTGCCAGCAGTGCACTAACTAACTATGGCTACACCTTC; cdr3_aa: CASSALTNYGYTF
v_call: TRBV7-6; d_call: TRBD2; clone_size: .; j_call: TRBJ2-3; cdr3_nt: TGTGCCAGCAGCTTAGGAAGCGGGGCTGGAACAGATACGCAGTATTTT; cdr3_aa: CASSLGSGAGTDTQYF
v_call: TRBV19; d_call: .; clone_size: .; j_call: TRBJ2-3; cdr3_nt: TGTGCCAGTAGACAGGGACTACGAGGGCCAGATACGCAGTATTTT; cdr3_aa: CASRQGLRGPDTQYF
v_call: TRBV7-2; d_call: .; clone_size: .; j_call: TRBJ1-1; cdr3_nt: TGTGCCAGCATCCTTCGGGTGAACACTGAAGCTTTCTTT; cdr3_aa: CASILRVNTEAFF
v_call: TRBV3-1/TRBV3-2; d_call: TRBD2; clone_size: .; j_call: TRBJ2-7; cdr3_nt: TGTGCCAGCACCCGGGGGGGAACCTACGAGCAGTACTTC; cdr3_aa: CASTRGGTYEQYF
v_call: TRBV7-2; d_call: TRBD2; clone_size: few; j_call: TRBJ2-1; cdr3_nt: TGTGCCAGCAGCTTAGGACTAGCAGGCAATGAGCAGTTCTTC; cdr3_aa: CASSLGLAGNEQFF
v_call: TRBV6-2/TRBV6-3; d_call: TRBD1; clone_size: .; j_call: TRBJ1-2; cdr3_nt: TGTGCCAGCAGTCCGGACAGGGACCTCGACTACACCTTC; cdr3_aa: CASSPDRDLDYTF
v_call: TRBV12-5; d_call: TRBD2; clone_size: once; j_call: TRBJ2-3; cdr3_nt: TGTGCTAGTGGTCCAATGCGGGGGGGCACAGATACGCAGTATTTT; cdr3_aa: CASGPMRGGTDTQYF
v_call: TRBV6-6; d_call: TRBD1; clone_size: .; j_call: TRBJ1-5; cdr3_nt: TGTGCCAGCAGTAAGCCGGGACAGGGGGATCAGCCCCAGCATTTT; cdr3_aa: CASSKPGQGDQPQHF
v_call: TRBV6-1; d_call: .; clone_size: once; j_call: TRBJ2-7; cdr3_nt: TGTGCCAGCAGTGAATTGGCAGGGTCCGGCGAGCAGTACTTC; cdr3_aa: CASSELAGSGEQYF
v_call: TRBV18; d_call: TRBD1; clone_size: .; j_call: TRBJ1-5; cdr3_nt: TGTGCCAGCTCACCACCGGGGCACAGGGGGCCAAATCAGCCCCAGCATTTT; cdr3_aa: CASSPPGHRGPNQPQHF
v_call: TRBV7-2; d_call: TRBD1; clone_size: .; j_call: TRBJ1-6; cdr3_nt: TGTGCCAGCAGTTCACAGGGGGCGCCCTATAATTCACCCCTCCACTTT; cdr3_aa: CASSSQGAPYNSPLHF
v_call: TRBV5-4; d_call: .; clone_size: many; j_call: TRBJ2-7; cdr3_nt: TGTGCCAGCAGCCGGGACAAAACCTACGAGCAGTACTTC; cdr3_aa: CASSRDKTYEQYF
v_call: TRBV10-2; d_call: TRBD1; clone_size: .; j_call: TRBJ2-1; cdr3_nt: TGCGCCAGCAGGAGGGACAGCCCTAACAATGAGCAGTTCTTC; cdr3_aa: CASRRDSPNNEQFF
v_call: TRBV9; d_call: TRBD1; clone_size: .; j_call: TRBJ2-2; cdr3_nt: TGTGCCAGCAGCGTAGCGTACAGGGGGCAGGAGCTGTTTTTT; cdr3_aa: CASSVAYRGQELFF
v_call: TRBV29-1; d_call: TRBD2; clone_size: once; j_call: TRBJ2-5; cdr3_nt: TGCATAGGGCGGGGGGGGCAAGAGACCCAGTACTTC; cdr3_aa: CIGRGGQETQYF
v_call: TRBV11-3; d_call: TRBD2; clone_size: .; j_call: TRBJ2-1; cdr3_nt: TGTGCCAGCAGCTCGACTAGCGGGAGTCATGAGCAGTTCTTC; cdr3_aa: CASSSTSGSHEQFF
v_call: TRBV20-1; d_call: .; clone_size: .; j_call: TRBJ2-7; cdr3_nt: TGCAGTGCTAGATTCCGCTACGAGCAGTACTTC; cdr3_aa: CSARFRYEQYF
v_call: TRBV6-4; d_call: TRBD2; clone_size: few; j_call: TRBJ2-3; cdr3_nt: TGTGCCAGCAGCCCACTAGCGGGGCGCACAGATACGCAGTATTTT; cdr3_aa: CASSPLAGRTDTQYF
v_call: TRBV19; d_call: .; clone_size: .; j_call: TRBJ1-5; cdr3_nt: TGTGCCAGTGTTCAGAATAGCAATCAGCCCCAGCATTTT; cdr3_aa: CASVQNSNQPQHF
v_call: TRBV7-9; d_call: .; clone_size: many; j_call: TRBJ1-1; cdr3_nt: TGTGCCAGCAGCTTAGGACCAGGGCGGTTTGACTTT; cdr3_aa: CASSLGPGRFDF
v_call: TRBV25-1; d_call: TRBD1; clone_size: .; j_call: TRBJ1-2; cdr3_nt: TGTGCCAGCAGTGCCCCGGGGACAGGGAACTATGGCTACACCTTC; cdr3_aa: CASSAPGTGNYGYTF
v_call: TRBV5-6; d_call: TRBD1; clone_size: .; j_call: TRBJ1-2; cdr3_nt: TGTGCCAGCAGCCTCGGGACAGGGGGACACTATGGCTACACCTTC; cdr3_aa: CASSLGTGGHYGYTF
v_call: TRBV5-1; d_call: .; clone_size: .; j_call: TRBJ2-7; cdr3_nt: TGCGCCAGCAGCTTGGTCGGAGAAGGCTACGAGCAGTACTTC; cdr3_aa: CASSLVGEGYEQYF
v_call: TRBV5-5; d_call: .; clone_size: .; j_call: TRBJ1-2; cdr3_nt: TGTGCCAGCAGCTTGGTACAGTATGGCTACACCTTC; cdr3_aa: CASSLVQYGYTF
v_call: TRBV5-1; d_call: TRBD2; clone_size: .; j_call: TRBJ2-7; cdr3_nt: TGCGCCAGCAGCTTATCCGGGACTAGCGTTTCCTACGAGCAGTACTTC; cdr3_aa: CASSLSGTSVSYEQYF
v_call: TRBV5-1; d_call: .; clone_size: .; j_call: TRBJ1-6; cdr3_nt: TGCGCCAGCAGTCCCGGCGGGGGGCGCGTGCATTCACCCCTCCACTTT; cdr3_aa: CASSPGGGRVHSPLHF
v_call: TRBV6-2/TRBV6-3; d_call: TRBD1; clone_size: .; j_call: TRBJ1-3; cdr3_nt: TGTGCCAGCGGTTGGGGACAGGCCATTCGCTCTGGAAACACCATATATTTT; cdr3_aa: CASGWGQAIRSGNTIYF
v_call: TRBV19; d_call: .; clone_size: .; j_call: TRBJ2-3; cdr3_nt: TGTGCCACTAGCCAAGGGGGGGGCACAGATACGCAGTATTTT; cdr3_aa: CATSQGGGTDTQYF
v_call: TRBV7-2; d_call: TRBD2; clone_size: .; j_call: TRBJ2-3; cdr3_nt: TGTGCCAGCAGCTTAGCCAGCGGGGGAGTTAGCACAGATACGCAGTATTTT; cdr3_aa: CASSLASGGVSTDTQYF
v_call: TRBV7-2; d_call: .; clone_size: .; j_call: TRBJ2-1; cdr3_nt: TGTGCCAGCAGCTTAGCGCGGGCAGGAGAGCAGTTCTTC; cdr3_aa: CASSLARAGEQFF
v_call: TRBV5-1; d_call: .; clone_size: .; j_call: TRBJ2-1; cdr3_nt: TGCGCCAGCAGCTTGGAACAGCCCCTCGGCAATGAGCAGTTCTTC; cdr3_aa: CASSLEQPLGNEQFF
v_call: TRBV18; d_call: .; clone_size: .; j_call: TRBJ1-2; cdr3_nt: TGTGCCAGCTCGGTCGGAGTGAACTATGGCTACACCTTC; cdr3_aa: CASSVGVNYGYTF
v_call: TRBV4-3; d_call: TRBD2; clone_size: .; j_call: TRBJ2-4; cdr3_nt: TGCGCCAGCAGCCAAGACCGCGGGAGCGGCGGCAAAAACATTCAGTACTTC; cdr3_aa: CASSQDRGSGGKNIQYF
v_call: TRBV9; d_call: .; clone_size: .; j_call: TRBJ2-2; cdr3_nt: TGTGCCAGCAGCCCCCCGGGTGCCGGGGAGCTGTTTTTT; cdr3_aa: CASSPPGAGELFF
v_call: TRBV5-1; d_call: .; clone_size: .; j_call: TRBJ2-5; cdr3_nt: TGCGCCAGCAGCTTGGTGGGAGACCAAGAGACCCAGTACTTC; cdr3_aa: CASSLVGDQETQYF